This T cell receptor (beta chain) was obtained from a study of neoadjuvant anti-PD-1 for oral cavity cancer. In its sample, this clone was seen a few times. Its antigen is not identified. Two replicates per tumor sample, mostly from approximately 4.6 ug of genomic DNA. The protocol was immunoSEQ multiplex PCR, while the TCRdb copy is restricted to in-frame clones and leaves out a portion. This table holds some 15,000 clones, 35% to 50% found once. This CDR3 spans 14 amino acids. The V end was cut by 4 bases, the J end by 0 bases, with 11 bases between. The germline CDR1 and CDR2 sequences are SGHDT and YYEEEE. Study-level points and caveats: Only three patients per response group were TCR-analyzed; validation needed.

Time point defined: after neoadjuvant nivolumab, at surgical resection. Patients were newly diagnosed with stage II-IVA oral cavity squamous cell carcinoma without prior systemic or radiation treatment. These oral cavity squamous cell carcinomas were HPV-negative and locally advanced. Here the sequenced sample was tumor tissue, taken after nivolumab (anti-PD-1) treatment. The clonotype was recovered from a person between 35 and 79 years old with oral cavity squamous cell carcinoma. The V gene is TRBV5-6, the J gene TRBJ2-7, with D hard to call. The CDR3 reads CASSTTVSSYEQYF. DNA of the CDR3: TGTGCCAGCAGCACGACCGTTAGCTCCTACGAGCAGTACTTC.